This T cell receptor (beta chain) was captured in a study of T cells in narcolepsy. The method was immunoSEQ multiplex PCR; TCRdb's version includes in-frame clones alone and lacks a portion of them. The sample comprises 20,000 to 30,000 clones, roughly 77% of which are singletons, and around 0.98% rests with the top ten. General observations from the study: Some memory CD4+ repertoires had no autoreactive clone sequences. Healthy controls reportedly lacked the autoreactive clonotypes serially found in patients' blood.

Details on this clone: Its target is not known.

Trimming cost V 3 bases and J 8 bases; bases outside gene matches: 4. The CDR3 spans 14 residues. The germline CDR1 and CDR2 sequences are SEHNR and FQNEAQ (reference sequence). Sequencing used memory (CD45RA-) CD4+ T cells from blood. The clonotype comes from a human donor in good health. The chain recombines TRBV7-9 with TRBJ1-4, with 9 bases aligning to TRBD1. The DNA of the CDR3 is TGTGCCAGCAGCTTGGGACAGGGCTCCGAAAAACTGTTTTTT. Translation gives CASSLGQGSEKLFF.